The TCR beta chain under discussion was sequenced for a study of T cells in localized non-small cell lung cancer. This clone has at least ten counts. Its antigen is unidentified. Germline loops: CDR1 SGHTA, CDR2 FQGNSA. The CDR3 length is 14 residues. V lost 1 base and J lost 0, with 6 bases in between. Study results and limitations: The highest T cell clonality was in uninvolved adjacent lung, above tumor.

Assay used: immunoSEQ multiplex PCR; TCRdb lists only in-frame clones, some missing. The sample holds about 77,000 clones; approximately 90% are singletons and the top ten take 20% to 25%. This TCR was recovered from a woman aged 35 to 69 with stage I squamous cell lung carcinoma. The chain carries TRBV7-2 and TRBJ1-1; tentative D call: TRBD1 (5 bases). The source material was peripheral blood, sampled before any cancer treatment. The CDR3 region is CASSLDRMNTEAFF. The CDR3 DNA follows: TGTGCCAGCAGCTTAGACAGGATGAACACTGAAGCTTTCTTT.